Below are 11 T cell receptor beta chains sequenced from a single sample in a study of PD-L1 blockade in urothelial cancer. Regarding time point: pretreatment peripheral blood. The method was immunoSEQ multiplex PCR; TCRdb's version includes in-frame clones alone and lacks a portion of them. The sample includes fewer than 80,000 clones, about four fifths of them seen just once. The specimen was PBMCs, collected around atezolizumab (anti-PD-L1) treatment. All receptors come from a man aged 65-85 years with urothelial cancer.

The chain joins TRBV7-2 to TRBJ2-3; 12 bases fit TRBD2. The CDR3 totals 14 residues. Germline lookup yields CDR1 SGHTA and CDR2 FQGNSA. The junction had 3 bases not matched to a gene; V was cut back by 6 bases and J by 5 bases. CDR3 nucleotides: TGTGCCAGCAGACTAGCGGGAGGTGGAGATACGCAGTATTTT. This gives the protein CASRLAGGGDTQYF.

The chain links TRBV7-2 to TRBJ2-2, with D possibly matching TRBD2 (6 bases). Germline values: CDR1 SGHTA, CDR2 FQGNSA. The CDR3 runs to 15 residues. V was shortened by 3 bases and J by 6 bases, with 14 bases between the two germline ends. Written as DNA, the CDR3 is TGTGCCAGCAGCTTTAGTATAGCTAGCGCCGGGGAGCTGTTTTTT. Its protein is CASSFSIASAGELFF.

The count of this clone is one. The rearrangement uses TRBV11-2 and TRBJ2-7; D is ambiguous. Germline V gene sequence: CDR1 SGHAT, CDR2 FQNNGV. Trimming left V 1 base short and J 0 bases short, with 7 bases between. CDR3 size: 14 residues. This CDR3 reads CASSLGPSSYEQYF. The CDR3 nucleotides read TGTGCCAGCAGCTTAGGGCCTTCCTCCTACGAGCAGTACTTC.

This clone has just a few counts. The J gene is TRBJ1-1, the V gene TRBV5-5; D unresolved. The CDR3 loop spans 14 amino acids. V lost 0 bases, J lost 0 bases, and 6 bases lay in between. Per germline, CDR1 SGHKS and CDR2 YYEKEE (reference sequence). For the CDR3, the DNA is TGTGCCAGCAGCTTGGGACTTTTGAACACTGAAGCTTTCTTT. It yields the protein CASSLGLLNTEAFF.

V is TRBV18 and J is TRBJ1-2; 7 bases agree with TRBD1. Germline V gene data show CDR1 as KGHSH and CDR2 as LQKENI. V gave up 1 base and J gave up 8 bases; unmatched junction bases: 10. The CDR3 length is 15 residues. The CDR3 region has the DNA TGTGCCAGCTCACCACGCGGACAGGCGGGGACCGGCTACACCTTC. Protein sequence: CASSPRGQAGTGYTF.

A remark on this clone: The sample carries other DNA sequences with the same CDR3. The chain recombines TRBV7-6 with TRBJ1-1; tentative D call: TRBD1 (6 bases). The length of the CDR3 is 14 residues. Between the trimmed V and J ends, which lost 5 bases and 0 bases, there was a span of 10 bases. In germline, CDR1 is SGHVS, CDR2 FNYEAQ. The CDR3 DNA is TGTGCCAGCAGCCCGACAGGTTTGAACACTGAAGCTTTCTTT. Amino acids: CASSPTGLNTEAFF.

The genes are TRBV5-1 and TRBJ2-3; 8 nucleotides align to TRBD1. After removal of 4 bases from V and 3 bases from J, the junction contained 7 bases not matched to a gene. The CDR3 is 15 amino acids. Germline CDR1 is SGHRS and CDR2 is YFSETQ. The CDR3 coding sequence is TGCGCCAGCAGCCCGACAGGGGAGGAAACAGATACGCAGTATTTT. Its protein is CASSPTGEETDTQYF. The full variable domain, rest sourced from reference TRBV5-1 and TRBJ2-3, is KAGVTQTPRYLIKTRGQQVTLSCSPISGHRSVSWYQQTPGQGLQFLFEYFSETQRNKGNFPGRFSGRQFSNSRSEMNVSTLELGDSALYLCASSPTGEETDTQYFGPGTRLTVL.

This clone appeared once. V and J are TRBV6-1 and TRBJ2-7; D ambiguous. This CDR3 contains 14 residues. Trimming stripped 10 bases from V and 5 bases from J, with 21 bases between. Germline CDR1 and CDR2: MNHNS and SASEGT. In nucleotides, the CDR3 is TGTGCCACTCATGCCGGGTACCCGAGGAACGAGCAGTACTTC. Its translation: CATHAGYPRNEQYF.

The gene calls are TRBV5-1 and TRBJ2-5, with a possible D match to TRBD1 (6 bases). V dropped 3 bases and J dropped 3 bases, with 21 bases sitting between them. This CDR3 is built from 17 residues. The germline gives CDR1 SGHRS, CDR2 YFSETQ. The DNA for the CDR3 is TGCGCCAGCAGCTCCCCACTGGCCCAGGACAGAAAAGAGACCCAGTACTTC. Its translation: CASSSPLAQDRKETQYF.

This CDR3 is CASSPLLEEQYF. CDR3 DNA sequence: TGTGCCAGTAGCCCCCTTCTTGAGGAGCAGTACTTC. The chain joins TRBV19 to TRBJ2-7; D gene uncertain. The length of the CDR3 is 12 residues. The V gene's germline CDR1 is LNHDA and CDR2 SQIVND (reference sequence). The V gene lost 6 bases and the J gene lost 7 bases, with 13 bases spanning the gap. The variable domain in full, completed from reference TRBV19 and TRBJ2-7, reads DGGITQSPKYLFRKEGQNVTLSCEQNLNHDAMYWYRQDPGQGLRLIYYSQIVNDFQKGDIAEGYSVSREKKESFPLTVTSAQKNPTAFYLCASSPLLEEQYFGPGTRLTVT.

V usage is TRBV29-1 and J usage is TRBJ1-2, with a weak D call TRBD1 (5 bases). CDR1 is SQVTM and CDR2 is ANQGSEA in the germline V gene. This CDR3 has 14 amino acids. Between the trimmed V and J ends, which lost 2 bases and 3 bases, there was a span of 13 bases. The CDR3: CSVELAGRYYGYTF. CDR3 bases: TGCAGCGTTGAATTGGCAGGGCGATACTATGGCTACACCTTC.